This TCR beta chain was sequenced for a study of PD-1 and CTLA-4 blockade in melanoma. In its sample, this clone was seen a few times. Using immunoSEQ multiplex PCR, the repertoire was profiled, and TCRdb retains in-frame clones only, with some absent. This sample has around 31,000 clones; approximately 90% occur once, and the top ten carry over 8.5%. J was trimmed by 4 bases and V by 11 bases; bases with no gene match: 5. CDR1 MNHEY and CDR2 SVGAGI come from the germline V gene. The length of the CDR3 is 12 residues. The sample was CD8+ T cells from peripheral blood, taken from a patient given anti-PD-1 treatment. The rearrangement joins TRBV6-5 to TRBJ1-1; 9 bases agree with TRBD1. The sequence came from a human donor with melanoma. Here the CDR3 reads CAAGQGFTEAFF. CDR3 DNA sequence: TGTGCCGCCGGACAGGGGTTCACTGAAGCTTTCTTT.